This paragraph covers one T cell receptor (beta chain) sequence. The antigen it recognizes is unknown. No base qualities exist here, and no much larger clone lies one base off it. TCRbeta CDR3 regions were amplified from genomic DNA by means of the immunoSEQ Assay, a bias-controlled multiplex PCR. The original methods were these. The number of nucleated cells in each sample was estimated from the amplification of reference gene primers within the assay. To quantify the absolute abundance of each unique TCRbeta CDR3 rearrangement, sequence reads were collapsed and filtered. For each sample, productive Simpson clonality was calculated as the square root of Simpson's diversity index across productive rearrangements. Not all clones reach the TCRdb copy of this immuneACCESS table, which keeps in-frame sequences only. Checked studies attribute under half of the gap to unresolved V genes and leave the rest unexplained. V and J calls and clone size are those listed in that table; D and trimming were worked out from the DNA. This sample is represented by approximately 200,000 clones; about 85% of them were singletons. Over 0.95% of the sample comes from the top ten.

CDR1 and CDR2 are read off the germline V gene as SNHLY and FYNNEI. The CDR3 has 14 amino acids, counting the end cysteine and phenylalanine. This entry keeps only the CDR3 DNA: 42 bases, framed from base 1. V is shortened by 7 bases, J by 1 base, and the region joining them spans 13 bases. The source of the sample is a study of blood T cell repertoires in COVID-19 (dated by TCRdb to the early 2020s). With respect to the entire study: Collaborator samples came from the United States, Italy and Spain and covered acute and convalescent phases of COVID-19. The material from the prospective study consisted of cDNA or gDNA derived from T cells, B-cell-depleted T cells, or PBMCs. Deeply sampled blood TCRbeta repertoires from subjects exposed to, actively infected with, or recovered from COVID-19 were included in the dataset. The repertoires were released in a freely available public database meant as a resource for research on the immune response to SARS-CoV-2. Samples came from the ongoing ImmuneRACE study (first 160 participants) plus 1,254 subjects from 6 global collaborators. Sample metadata almost always included a de-identified subject ID, COVID-19 status, age in years and sex. Where HLA class I and class II types were available, the types were taken from metadata supplied by the sample provider, not from assay-based typing. Overall results and qualifications from the work: Clinical and demographic metadata were provided uncurated, with the amount varying by source and participant.

The collaborating institutions used their own protocols to collect whole blood in K2EDTA tubes. For TCRbeta analysis, collaborators shipped samples as frozen whole blood, isolated PBMCs, or DNA extracted from either of those sample types. This receptor was identified in a man between 40 and 49 years old with acute or convalescent COVID-19. The specimen sequenced was peripheral blood. The rearrangement joined TRBV2 to TRBJ1-1, with the D gene too uncertain to name. At the DNA level, the sequence is TGTGCCAGCAAGGGCGGGATCGGGAACACTGAAGCTTTCTTT. Translated, this is CASKGGIGNTEAFF.